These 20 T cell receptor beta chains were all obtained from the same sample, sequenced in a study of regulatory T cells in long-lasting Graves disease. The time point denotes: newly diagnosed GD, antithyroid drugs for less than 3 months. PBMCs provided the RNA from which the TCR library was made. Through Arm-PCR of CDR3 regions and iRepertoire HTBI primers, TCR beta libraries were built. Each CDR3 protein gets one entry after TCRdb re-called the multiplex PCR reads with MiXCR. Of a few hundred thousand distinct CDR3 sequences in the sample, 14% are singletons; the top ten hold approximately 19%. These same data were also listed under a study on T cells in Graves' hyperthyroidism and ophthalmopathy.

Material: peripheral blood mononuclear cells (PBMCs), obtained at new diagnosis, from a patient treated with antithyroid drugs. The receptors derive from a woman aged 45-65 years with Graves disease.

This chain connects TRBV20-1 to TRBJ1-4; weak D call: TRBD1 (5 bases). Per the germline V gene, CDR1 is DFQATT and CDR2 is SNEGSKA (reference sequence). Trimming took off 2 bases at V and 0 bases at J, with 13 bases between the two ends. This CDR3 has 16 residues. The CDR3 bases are TGCAGTGCTAGATGGACGGGGGAATCAACTAATGAAAAACTGTTTTTT. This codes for CSARWTGESTNEKLFF.

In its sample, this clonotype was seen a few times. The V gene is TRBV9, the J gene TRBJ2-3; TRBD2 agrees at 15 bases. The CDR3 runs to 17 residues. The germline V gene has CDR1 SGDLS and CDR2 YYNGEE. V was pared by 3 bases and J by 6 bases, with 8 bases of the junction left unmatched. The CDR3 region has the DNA TGTGCCAGCAGCGCCGGACTAGCGGGAGGGCGTCGTGATACGCAGTATTTT. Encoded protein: CASSAGLAGGRRDTQYF.

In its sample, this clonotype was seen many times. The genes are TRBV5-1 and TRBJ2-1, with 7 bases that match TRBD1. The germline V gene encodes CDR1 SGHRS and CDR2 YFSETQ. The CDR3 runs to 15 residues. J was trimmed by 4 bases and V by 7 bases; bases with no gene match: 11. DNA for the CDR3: TGCGCCAGCTATACAACCGGGACAGTATACAATGAGCAGTTCTTC. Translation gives CASYTTGTVYNEQFF.

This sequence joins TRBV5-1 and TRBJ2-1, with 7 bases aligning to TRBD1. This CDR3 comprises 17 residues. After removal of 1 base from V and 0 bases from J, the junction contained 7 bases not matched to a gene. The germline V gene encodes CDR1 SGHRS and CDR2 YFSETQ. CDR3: CASSLRGPLSSYNEQFF. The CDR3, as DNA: TGCGCCAGCAGCTTGAGGGGGCCGCTCAGCTCCTACAATGAGCAGTTCTTC.

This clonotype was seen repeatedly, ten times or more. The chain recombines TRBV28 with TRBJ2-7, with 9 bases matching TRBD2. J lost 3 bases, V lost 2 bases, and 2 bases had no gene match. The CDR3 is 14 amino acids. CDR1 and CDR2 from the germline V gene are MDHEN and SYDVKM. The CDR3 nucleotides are TGTGCCAGCAGTTTACCAGCGGGAGGCTACGAGCAGTACTTC. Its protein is CASSLPAGGYEQYF.

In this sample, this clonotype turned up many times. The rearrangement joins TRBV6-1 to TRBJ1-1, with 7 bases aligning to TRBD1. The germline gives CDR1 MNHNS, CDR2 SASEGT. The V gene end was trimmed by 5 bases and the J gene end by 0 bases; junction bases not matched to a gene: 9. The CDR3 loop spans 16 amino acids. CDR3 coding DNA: TGTGCCAGCAGTCGCGAAGGGGGCTTCATGAACACTGAAGCTTTCTTT. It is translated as CASSREGGFMNTEAFF.

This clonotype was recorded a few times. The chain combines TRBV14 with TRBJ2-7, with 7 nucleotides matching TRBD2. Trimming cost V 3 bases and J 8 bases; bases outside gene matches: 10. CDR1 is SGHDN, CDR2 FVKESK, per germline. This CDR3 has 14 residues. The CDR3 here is CASSQTSLNFKQYF. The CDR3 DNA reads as TGTGCCAGCAGCCAGACTAGCTTGAATTTTAAGCAGTACTTC. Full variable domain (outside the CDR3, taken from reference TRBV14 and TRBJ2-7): EAGVTQFPSHSVIEKGQTVTLRCDPISGHDNLYWYRRVMGKEIKFLLHFVKESKQDESGMPNNRFLAERTGGTYSTLKVQPAELEDSGVYFCASSQTSLNFKQYFGPGTRLTVT.

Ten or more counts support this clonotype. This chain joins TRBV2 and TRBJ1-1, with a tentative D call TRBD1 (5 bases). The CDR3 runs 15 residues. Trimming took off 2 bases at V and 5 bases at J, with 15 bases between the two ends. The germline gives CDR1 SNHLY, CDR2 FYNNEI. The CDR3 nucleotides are TGTGCCAGCAGTGAAAGACAAGGTGGGGGAACTGAAGCTTTCTTT. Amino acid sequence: CASSERQGGGTEAFF.

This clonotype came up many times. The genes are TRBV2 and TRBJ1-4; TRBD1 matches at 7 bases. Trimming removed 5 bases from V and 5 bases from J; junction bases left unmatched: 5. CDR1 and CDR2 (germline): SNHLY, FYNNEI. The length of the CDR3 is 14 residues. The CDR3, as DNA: TGTGCCAGCAGTTGGACAGGTCAGAATGAAAAACTGTTTTTT. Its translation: CASSWTGQNEKLFF.

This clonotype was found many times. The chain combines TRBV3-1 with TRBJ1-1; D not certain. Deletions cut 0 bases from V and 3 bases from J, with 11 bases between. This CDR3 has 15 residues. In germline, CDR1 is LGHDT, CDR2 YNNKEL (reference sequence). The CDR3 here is CASSQEGYLYTEAFF. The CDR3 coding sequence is TGTGCCAGCAGCCAAGAGGGGTATCTGTACACTGAAGCTTTCTTT.

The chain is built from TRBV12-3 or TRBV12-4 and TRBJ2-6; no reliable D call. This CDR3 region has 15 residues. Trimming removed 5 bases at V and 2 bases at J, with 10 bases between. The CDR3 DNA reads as TGTGCCAGCAGTATCAACCAGGCTGGGGCCAACGTCCTGACTTTC. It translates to CASSINQAGANVLTF.

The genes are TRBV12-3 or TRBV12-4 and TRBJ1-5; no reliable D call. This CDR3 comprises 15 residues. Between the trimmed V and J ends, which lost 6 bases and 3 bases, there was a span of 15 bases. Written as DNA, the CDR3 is TGTGCCAGCAGCCCGGAGAGTTCGGACAATCAGCCCCAGCATTTT. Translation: CASSPESSDNQPQHF.

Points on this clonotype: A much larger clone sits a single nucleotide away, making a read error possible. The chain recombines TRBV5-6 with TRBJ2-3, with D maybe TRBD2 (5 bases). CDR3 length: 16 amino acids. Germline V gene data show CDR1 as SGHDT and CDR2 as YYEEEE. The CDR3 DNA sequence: TGTGCCAGCAGCTTGGTGTCGGGAAGTCGCACAGATACGGAGTATTTT. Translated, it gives CASSLVSGSRTDTEYF.

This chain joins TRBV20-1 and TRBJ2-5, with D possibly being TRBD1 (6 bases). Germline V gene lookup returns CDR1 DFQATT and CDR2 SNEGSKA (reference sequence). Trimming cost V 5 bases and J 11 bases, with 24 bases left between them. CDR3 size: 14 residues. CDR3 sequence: CSAPLREGVNEQYF. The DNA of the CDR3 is TGCAGTGCTCCGCTTCGCGAGGGGGTCAATGAGCAGTACTTC.

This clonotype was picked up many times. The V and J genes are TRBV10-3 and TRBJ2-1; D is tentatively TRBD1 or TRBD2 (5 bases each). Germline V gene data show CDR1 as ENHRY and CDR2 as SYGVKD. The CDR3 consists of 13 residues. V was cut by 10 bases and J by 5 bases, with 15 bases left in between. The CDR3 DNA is TGTGCCACCAGGGACGACAAGCACAATGAGCAGTTCTTC. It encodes CATRDDKHNEQFF.

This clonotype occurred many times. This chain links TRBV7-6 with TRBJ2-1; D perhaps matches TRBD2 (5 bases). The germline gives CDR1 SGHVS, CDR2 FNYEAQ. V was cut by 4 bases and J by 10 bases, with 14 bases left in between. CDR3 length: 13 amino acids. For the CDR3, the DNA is TGTGCCAGCAGCTCTAGAAGTAGAGGGGAGCAGTTCTTC. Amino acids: CASSSRSRGEQFF.

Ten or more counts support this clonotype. The CDR3, as DNA: TGTGCCAGCAGTGAAGAGGCGGGAGAGCACGAGCAGTACTTC. Protein product: CASSEEAGEHEQYF. This rearrangement joins TRBV2 to TRBJ2-7, with 7 bases aligning to TRBD2. This CDR3 region has 14 residues. Germline CDR1 SNHLY, CDR2 FYNNEI. J gave up 5 bases and V 1 base, and 5 bases lay outside the gene matches.

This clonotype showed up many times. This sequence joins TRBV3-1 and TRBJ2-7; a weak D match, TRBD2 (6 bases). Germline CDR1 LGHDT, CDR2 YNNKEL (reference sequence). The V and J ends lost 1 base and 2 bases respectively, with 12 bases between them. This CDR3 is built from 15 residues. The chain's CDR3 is CASSQGQRVAYEQYF. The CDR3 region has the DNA TGTGCCAGCAGCCAAGGCCAGCGGGTCGCCTACGAGCAGTACTTC.

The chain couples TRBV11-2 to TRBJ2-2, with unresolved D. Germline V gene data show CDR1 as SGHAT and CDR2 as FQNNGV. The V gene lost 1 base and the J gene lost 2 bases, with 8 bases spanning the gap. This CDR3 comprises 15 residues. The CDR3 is CASSLGVLNTGELFF. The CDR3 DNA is TGTGCCAGCAGCTTAGGTGTTCTTAACACCGGGGAGCTGTTTTTT.

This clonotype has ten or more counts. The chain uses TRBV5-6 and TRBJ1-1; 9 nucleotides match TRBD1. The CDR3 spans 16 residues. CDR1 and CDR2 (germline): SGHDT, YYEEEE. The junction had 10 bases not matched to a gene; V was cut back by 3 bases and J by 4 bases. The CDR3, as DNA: TGTGCCAGCAGCTCCGTCCCGGACAGGGGTTTCACTGAAGCTTTCTTT. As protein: CASSSVPDRGFTEAFF.